The present entry profiles one T cell receptor beta chain with its context. The antigen is not known. Data came from immunoSEQ multiplex PCR; TCRdb stores just in-frame clones and leaves some out. The table records roughly 150,000 clones, 80% to 90% of them present only once. The CDR3 covers 16 residues. V was trimmed by 5 bases and J by 4 bases, leaving 20 bases between them. CDR1 SGHVS and CDR2 FQNEAQ come from the germline V gene. This entry comes from a study of lymphopenia after photon versus proton radiotherapy. Study observations and caveats: Oligoclonal CD8+ Temra expansion after nadir drove photon patients' diversity drop.

The sample was peripheral blood, taken from a patient treated with photon-based radiotherapy. The chain employs TRBV7-8 and TRBJ1-2, with D maybe TRBD1 (5 bases). The sequence was collected from a man between 45 and 60 years old with gastric cancer. The CDR3 DNA follows: TGTGCCAGCAGCACCCGGACATCATCCGGGGGCTATGGCTACACCTTC. It codes for CASSTRTSSGGYGYTF.